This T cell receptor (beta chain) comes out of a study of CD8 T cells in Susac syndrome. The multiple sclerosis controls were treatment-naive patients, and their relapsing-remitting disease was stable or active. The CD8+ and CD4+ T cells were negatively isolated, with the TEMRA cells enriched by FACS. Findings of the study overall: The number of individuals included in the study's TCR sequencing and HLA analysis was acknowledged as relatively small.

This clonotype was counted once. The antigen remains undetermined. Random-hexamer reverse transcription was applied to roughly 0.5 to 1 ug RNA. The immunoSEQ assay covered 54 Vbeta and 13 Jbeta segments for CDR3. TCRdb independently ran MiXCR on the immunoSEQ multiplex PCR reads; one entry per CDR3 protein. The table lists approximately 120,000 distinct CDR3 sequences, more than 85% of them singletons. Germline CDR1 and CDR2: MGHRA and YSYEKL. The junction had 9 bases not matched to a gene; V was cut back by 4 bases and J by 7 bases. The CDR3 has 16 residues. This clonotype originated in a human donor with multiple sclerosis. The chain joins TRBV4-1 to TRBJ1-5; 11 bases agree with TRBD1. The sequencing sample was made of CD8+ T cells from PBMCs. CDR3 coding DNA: TGCGCCAGCAGCCCAACACCCGGGACAGGGGGACAGCCCCAGCATTTT. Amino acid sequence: CASSPTPGTGGQPQHF.